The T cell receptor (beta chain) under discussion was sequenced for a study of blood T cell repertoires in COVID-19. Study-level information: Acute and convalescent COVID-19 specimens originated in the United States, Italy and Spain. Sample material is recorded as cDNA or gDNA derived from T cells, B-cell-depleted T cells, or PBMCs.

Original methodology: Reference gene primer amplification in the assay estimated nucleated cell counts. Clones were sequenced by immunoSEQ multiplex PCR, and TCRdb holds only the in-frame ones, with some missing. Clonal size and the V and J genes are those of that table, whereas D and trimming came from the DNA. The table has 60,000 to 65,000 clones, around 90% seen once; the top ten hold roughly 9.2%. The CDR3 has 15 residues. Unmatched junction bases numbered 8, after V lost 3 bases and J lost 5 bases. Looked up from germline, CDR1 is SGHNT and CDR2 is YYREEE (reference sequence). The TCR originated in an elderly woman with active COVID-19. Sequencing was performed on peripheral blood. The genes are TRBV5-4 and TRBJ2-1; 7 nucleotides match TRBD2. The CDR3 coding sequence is TGTGCCAGCAGCTCAGGGCGGCGGGGGAACAATGAGCAGTTCTTC. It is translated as CASSSGRRGNNEQFF.